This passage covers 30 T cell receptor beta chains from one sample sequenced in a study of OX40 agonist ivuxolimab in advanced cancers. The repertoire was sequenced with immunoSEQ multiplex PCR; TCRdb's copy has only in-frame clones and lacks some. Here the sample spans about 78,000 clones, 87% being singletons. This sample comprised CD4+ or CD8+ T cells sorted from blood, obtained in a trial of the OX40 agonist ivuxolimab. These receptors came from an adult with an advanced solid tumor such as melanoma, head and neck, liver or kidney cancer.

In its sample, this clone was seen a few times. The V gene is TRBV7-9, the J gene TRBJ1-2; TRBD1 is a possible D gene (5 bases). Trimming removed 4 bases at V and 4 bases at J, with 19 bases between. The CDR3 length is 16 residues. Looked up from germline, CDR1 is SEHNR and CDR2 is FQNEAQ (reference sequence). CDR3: CASSSSLGGLGYGYTF. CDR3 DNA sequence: TGTGCCAGCAGCTCGAGTTTGGGGGGACTCGGCTATGGCTACACCTTC.

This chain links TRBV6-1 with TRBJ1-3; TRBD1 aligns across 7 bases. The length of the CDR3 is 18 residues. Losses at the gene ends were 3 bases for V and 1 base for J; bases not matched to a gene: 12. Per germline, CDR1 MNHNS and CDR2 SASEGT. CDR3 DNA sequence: TGTGCCAGCAGTGAGAAGCTCTTTGAGGGGGCGTCTGGAAACACCATATATTTT. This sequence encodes CASSEKLFEGASGNTIYF.

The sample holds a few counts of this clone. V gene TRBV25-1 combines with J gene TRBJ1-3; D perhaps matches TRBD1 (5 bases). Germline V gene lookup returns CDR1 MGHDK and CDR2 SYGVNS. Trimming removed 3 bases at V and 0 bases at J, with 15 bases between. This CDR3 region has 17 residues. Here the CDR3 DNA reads TGTGCCAGCAGTGACTCGTCCAGGGCCCTCTCTGGAAACACCATATATTTT. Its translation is CASSDSSRALSGNTIYF.

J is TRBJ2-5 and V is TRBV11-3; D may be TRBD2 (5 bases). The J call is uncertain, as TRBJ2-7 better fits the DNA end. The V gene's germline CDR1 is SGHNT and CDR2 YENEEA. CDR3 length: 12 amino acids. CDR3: CASSRDTYEQYF. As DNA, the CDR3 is TGTGCCAGCAGCCGGGATACCTACGAGCAGTACTTC.

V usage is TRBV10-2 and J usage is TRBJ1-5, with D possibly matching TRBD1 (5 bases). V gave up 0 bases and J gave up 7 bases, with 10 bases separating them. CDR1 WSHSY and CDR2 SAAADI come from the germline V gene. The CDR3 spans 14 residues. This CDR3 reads CASSESGVGQPQHF. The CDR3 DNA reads TGCGCCAGCAGTGAGTCGGGGGTGGGACAGCCCCAGCATTTT.

The DNA of the CDR3 is TGCAGCTCAAGGACAAGCTATGGCTACACCTTC. Its translation is CSSRTSYGYTF. The chain combines TRBV29-1 with TRBJ1-2; D is possibly TRBD1 (5 bases). Germline-derived CDR1 and CDR2 are SQVTM and ANQGSEA. The germline V and J ends were trimmed by 8 bases and 4 bases, with 11 bases remaining between them. The CDR3 spans 11 residues.

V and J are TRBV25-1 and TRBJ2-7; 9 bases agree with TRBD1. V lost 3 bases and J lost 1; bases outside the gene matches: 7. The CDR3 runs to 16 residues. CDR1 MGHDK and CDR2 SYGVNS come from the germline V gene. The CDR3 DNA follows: TGTGCCAGCAGTGACTCCGGGACAGGGAAGTCCTACGAGCAGTACTTC. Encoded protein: CASSDSGTGKSYEQYF.

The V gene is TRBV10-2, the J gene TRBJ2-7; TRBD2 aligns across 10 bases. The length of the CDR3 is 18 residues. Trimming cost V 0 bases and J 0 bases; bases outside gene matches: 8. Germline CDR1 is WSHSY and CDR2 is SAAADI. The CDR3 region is CASSESPSGGPLSYEQYF. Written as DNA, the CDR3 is TGCGCCAGCAGTGAGTCGCCTAGCGGGGGACCGCTCTCCTACGAGCAGTACTTC.

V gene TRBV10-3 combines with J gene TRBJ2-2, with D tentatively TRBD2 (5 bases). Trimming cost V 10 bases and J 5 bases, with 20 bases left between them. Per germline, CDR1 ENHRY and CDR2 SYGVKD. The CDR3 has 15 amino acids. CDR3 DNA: TGTGCCACGATTCCCGGAAGCGGCCGTACCGGGGAGCTGTTTTTT. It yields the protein CATIPGSGRTGELFF.

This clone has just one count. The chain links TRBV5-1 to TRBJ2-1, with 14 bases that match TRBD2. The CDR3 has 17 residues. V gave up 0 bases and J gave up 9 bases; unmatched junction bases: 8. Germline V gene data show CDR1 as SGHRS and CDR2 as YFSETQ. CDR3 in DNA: TGCGCCAGCAGCTTGGCCGGGACTAGCGGGAGCCGGGGTGAGCAGTTCTTC. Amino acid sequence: CASSLAGTSGSRGEQFF. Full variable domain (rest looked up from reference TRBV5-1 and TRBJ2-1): KAGVTQTPRYLIKTRGQQVTLSCSPISGHRSVSWYQQTPGQGLQFLFEYFSETQRNKGNFPGRFSGRQFSNSRSEMNVSTLELGDSALYLCASSLAGTSGSRGEQFFGPGTRLTVL.

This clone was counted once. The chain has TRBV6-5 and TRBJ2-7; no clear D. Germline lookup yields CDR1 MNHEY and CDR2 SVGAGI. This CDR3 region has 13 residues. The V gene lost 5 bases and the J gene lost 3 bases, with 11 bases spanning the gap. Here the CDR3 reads CASSEVRGYEQYF. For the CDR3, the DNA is TGTGCCAGCAGTGAGGTTCGCGGCTACGAGCAGTACTTC.

CDR3 in amino acids: CASSRDGASGNTIYF. The CDR3 region has the DNA TGTGCCAGCAGCCGAGACGGAGCCTCTGGAAACACCATATATTTT. The chain joins TRBV6-5 to TRBJ1-3; unclear D gene. From germline, CDR1 is MNHEY and CDR2 SVGAGI. The germline V and J ends were trimmed by 6 bases and 0 bases, with 12 bases remaining between them. This CDR3 comprises 15 residues.

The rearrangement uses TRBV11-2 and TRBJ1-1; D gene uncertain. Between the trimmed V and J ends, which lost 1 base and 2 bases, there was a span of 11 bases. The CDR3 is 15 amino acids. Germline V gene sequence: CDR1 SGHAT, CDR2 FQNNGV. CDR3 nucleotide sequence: TGTGCCAGCAGCTTAGTGGGCAGTCTTAACACTGAAGCTTTCTTT. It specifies CASSLVGSLNTEAFF.

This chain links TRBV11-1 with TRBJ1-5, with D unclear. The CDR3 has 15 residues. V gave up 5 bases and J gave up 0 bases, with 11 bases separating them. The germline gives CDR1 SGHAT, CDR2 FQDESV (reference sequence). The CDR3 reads CASSQDGLSNQPQHF. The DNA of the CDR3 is TGTGCCAGCAGCCAAGACGGACTTAGCAATCAGCCCCAGCATTTT.

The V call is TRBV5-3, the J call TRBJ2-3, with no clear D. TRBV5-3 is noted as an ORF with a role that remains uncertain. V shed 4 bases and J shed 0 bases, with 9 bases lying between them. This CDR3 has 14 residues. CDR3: CARSGASSTDTQYF. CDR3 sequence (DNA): TGTGCCAGAAGCGGAGCCTCTAGCACAGATACGCAGTATTTT.

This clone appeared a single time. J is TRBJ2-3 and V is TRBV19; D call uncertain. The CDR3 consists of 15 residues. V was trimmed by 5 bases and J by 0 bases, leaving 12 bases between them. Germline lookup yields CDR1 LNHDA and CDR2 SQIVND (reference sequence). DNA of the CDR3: TGTGCCAGTAGTTCGCGGAAGTCTAGCACAGATACGCAGTATTTT. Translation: CASSSRKSSTDTQYF.

The CDR3: CASSIMPGQQETQYF. The CDR3 DNA sequence: TGTGCCAGCAGCATCATGCCGGGACAGCAAGAGACCCAGTACTTC. The chain couples TRBV9 to TRBJ2-5; 7 bases line up with TRBD1. CDR1 and CDR2 (germline): SGDLS, YYNGEE. V lost 4 bases, J lost 2 bases, and 8 bases stayed unmatched. The CDR3 covers 15 residues.

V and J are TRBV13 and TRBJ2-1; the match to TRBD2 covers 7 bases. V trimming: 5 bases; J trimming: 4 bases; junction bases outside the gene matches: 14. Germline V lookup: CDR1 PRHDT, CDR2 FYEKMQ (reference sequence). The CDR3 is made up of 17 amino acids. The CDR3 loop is CASSPYGWGRVYNEQFF. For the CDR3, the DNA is TGTGCCAGCAGCCCCTACGGCTGGGGGAGGGTTTACAATGAGCAGTTCTTC.

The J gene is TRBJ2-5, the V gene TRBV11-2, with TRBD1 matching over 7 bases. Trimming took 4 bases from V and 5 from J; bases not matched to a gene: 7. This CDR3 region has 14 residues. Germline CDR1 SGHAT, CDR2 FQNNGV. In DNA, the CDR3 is TGTGCCAGCAGCTGGAAGACAGGGCGGGAGACCCAGTACTTC. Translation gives CASSWKTGRETQYF.

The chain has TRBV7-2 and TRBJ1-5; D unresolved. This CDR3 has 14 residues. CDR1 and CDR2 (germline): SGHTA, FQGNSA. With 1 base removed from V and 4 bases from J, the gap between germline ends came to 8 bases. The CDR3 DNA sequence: TGTGCCAGCAGCTTAGAGGTTGGGAATCAGCCCCAGCATTTT. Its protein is CASSLEVGNQPQHF.

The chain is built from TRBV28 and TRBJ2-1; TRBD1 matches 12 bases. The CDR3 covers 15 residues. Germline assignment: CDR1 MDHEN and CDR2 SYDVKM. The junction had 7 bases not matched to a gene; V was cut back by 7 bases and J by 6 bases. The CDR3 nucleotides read TGTGCCAGCAACCCGGGACAGGGGGCCTTCAATGAGCAGTTCTTC. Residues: CASNPGQGAFNEQFF. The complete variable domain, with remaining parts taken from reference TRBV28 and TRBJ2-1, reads DVKVTQSSRYLVKRTGEKVFLECVQDMDHENMFWYRQDPGLGLRLIYFSYDVKMKEKGDIPEGYSVSREKKERFSLILESASTNQTSMYLCASNPGQGAFNEQFFGPGTRLTVL.

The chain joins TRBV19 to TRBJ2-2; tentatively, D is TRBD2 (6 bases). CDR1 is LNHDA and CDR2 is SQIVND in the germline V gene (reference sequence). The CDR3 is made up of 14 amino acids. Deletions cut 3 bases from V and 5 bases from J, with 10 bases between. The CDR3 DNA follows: TGTGCCAGTAGTATCGGGGGAGGTACCGGGGAGCTGTTTTTT. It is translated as CASSIGGGTGELFF.

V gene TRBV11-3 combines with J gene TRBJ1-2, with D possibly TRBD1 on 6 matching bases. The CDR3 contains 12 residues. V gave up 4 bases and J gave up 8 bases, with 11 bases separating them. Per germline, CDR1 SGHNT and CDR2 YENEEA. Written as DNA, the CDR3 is TGTGCCAGCAGCTCTAGGACAGACGGCTACACCTTC. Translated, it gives CASSSRTDGYTF.

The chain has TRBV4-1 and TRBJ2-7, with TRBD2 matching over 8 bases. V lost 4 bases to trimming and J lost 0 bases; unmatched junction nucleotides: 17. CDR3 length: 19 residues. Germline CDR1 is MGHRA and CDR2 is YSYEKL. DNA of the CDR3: TGCGCCAGCAGCCCCCTCGGGCTAGCGGGTTACTCCCGCTCCTACGAGCAGTACTTC. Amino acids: CASSPLGLAGYSRSYEQYF.

CDR3 in amino acids: CASSLMGAGNTIYF. The CDR3 region has the DNA TGTGCCAGCAGTTTGATGGGGGCTGGAAACACCATATATTTT. The rearrangement joins TRBV28 to TRBJ1-3, with a possible D match to TRBD1 (5 bases). Germline V gene sequence: CDR1 MDHEN, CDR2 SYDVKM. The CDR3 loop spans 14 amino acids. V was shortened by 3 bases and J by 2 bases, with 8 bases between the two germline ends. The whole variable domain, filled in from reference TRBV28 and TRBJ1-3, reads DVKVTQSSRYLVKRTGEKVFLECVQDMDHENMFWYRQDPGLGLRLIYFSYDVKMKEKGDIPEGYSVSREKKERFSLILESASTNQTSMYLCASSLMGAGNTIYFGEGSWLTVV.

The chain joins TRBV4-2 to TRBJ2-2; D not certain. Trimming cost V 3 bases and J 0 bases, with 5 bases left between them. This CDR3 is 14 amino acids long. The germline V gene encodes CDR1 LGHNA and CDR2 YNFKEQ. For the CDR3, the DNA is TGTGCCAGCAGCCAGGGTTCGAACACCGGGGAGCTGTTTTTT. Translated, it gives CASSQGSNTGELFF.

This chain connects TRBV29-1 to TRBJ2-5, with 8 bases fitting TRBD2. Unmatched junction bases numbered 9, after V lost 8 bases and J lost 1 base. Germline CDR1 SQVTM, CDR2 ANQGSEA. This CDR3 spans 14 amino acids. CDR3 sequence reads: CSHAGGEGQETQYF. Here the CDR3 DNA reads TGCAGCCACGCGGGGGGAGAGGGCCAAGAGACCCAGTACTTC.

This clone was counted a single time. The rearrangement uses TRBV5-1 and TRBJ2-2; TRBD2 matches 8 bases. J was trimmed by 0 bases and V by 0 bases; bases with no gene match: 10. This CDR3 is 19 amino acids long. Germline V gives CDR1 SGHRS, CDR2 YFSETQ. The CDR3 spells CASSLEGTRIIANTGELFF. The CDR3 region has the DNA TGCGCCAGCAGCTTGGAGGGGACTAGAATCATAGCGAACACCGGGGAGCTGTTTTTT.

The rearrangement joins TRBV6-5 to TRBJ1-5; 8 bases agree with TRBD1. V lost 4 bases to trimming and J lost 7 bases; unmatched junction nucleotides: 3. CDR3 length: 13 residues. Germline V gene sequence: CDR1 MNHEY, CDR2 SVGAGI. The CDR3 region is CASSSHRGQPQHF. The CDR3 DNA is TGTGCCAGCAGTTCCCACAGGGGGCAGCCCCAGCATTTT.

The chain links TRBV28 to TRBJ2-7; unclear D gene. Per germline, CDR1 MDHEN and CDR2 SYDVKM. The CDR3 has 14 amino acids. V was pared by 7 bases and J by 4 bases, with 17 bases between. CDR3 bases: TGTGCCAGCACCTTAGGGCTAGTTGCGTACGAGCAGTACTTC. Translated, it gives CASTLGLVAYEQYF.